What follows describes a single TCR beta chain. Its antigen is not identified. This sample's treatment: some 20 received Ad26.COV2.S at low or high dose, single or two shots; roughly 5 received placebo; per-sample allocation not given. Sampling occurred on day 63 after the first vaccine or placebo injection. Vaccination used an Ad26 vector expressing Wuhan-strain SARS-CoV-2 spike. Method: immunoSEQ multiplex PCR; TCRdb's copy keeps in-frame clones and lacks some. Here the sample spans roughly 300,000 clones, roughly 90% being singletons. This CDR3 region has 14 residues. CDR1 LNHNV and CDR2 YYDKDF come from the germline V gene (reference sequence). V dropped 4 bases and J dropped 5 bases, with 11 bases sitting between them. The source of the sample is a study of Ad26.COV2.S vaccination and SARS-CoV-2 variants. Study-level points and caveats: CD8+ and CD4+ T cells specific for spike reportedly responded with substantial breadth after vaccination. The analyses of TCR breadth and depth may have understated the size of total T cell responses. Placebo recipients and vaccine recipients were similar in non-spike TCR breadth.

The chain has TRBV15 and TRBJ2-2; D remains unclear. This clonotype was sampled from a person aged 18 to 65 who received the Ad26.COV2.S COVID-19 vaccine or a placebo. The material was peripheral blood, obtained in a trial of Ad26.COV2.S vaccine versus placebo. Written as DNA, the CDR3 is TGTGCCACCAGCATGACCGCGTCGACCGGGGAGCTGTTTTTT. This encodes CATSMTASTGELFF.